The TCR beta chain described here comes from a study of T-cell memory formation after mild COVID-19. Study-level points and caveats: Contracting CD4+ clones were located mainly in CM and EM, and CD8+ clones in EMRA. Clones shrinking between day 15 and 85 showed a balanced CD4/CD8 split, and those that grew later tilted toward CD4+.

There are 13 residues in the CDR3. Between the trimmed V and J ends, which lost 2 bases and 9 bases, there was a span of 13 bases. Germline values: CDR1 KGHSH, CDR2 LQKENI. This clonotype has a handful of counts. Its antigen is unidentified. TCRdb used MiXCR to reprocess the 5' RACE reads, holding one entry per CDR3 protein. The table lists under 300,000 distinct CDR3 sequences, approximately 16% of them singletons. V is TRBV18 and J is TRBJ1-2, with no clear D. Source material: PBMCs or a T cell subset sorted from them (not recorded which). The source is a man between 18 and 29 years old who had mild COVID-19 (a few samples of this study predate the infection). Cell type and time point are not known. CDR3 in amino acids: CASSPGQNTRYTF. CDR3 nucleotide sequence: TGTGCCAGCTCACCAGGGCAAAACACTCGCTACACCTTC.